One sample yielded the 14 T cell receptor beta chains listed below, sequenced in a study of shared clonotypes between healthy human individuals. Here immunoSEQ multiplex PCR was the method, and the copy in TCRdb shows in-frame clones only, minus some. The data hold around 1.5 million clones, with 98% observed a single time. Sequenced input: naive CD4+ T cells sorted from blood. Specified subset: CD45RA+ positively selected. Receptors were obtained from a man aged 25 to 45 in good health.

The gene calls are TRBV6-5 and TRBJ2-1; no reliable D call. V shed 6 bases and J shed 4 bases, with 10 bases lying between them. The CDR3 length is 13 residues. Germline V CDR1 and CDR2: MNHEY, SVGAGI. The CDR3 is CASRRLPYNEQFF. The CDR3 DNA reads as TGTGCCAGCAGGAGGCTCCCTTACAATGAGCAGTTCTTC.

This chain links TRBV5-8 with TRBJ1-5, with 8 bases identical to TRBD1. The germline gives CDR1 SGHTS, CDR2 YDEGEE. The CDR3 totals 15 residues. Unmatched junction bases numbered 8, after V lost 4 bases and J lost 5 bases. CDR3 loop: CASSQQGAGYQPQHF. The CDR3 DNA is TGTGCCAGCAGCCAGCAGGGGGCAGGATATCAGCCCCAGCATTTT.

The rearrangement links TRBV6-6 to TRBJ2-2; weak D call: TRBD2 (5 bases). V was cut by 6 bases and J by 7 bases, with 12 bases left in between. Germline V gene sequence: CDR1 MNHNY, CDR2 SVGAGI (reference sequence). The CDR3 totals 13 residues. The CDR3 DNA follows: TGTGCCAGCAGCCTGAGCGACTACGGGGAGCTGTTTTTT. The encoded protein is CASSLSDYGELFF.

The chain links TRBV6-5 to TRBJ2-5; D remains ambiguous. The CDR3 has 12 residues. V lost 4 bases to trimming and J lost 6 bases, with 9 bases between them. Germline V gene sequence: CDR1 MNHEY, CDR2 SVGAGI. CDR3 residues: CASSSHTKTQYF. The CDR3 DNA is TGTGCCAGCAGTTCCCACACAAAGACCCAGTACTTC.

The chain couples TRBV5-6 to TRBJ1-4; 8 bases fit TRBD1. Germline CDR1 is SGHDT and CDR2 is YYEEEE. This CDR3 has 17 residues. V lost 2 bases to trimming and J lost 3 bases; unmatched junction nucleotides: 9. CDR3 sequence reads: CASSLAGGAGANEKLFF. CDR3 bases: TGTGCCAGCAGCTTAGCAGGGGGCGCGGGAGCTAATGAAAAACTGTTTTTT.

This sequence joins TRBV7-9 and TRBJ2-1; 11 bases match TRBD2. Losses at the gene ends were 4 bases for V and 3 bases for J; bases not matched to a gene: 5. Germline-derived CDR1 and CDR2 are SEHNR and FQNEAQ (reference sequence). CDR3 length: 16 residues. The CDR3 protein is CASSSTGTSGYNEQFF. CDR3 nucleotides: TGTGCCAGCAGCTCTACCGGGACTAGCGGCTACAATGAGCAGTTCTTC.

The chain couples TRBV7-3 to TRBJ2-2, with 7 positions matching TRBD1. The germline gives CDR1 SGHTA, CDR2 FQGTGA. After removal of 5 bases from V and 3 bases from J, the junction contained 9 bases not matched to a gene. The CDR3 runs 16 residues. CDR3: CASSPYRGMDTGELFF. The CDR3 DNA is TGTGCCAGCAGCCCCTACAGGGGAATGGACACCGGGGAGCTGTTTTTT. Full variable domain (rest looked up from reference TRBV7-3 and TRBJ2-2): GAGVSQTPSNKVTEKGKYVELRCDPISGHTALYWYRQSLGQGPEFLIYFQGTGAADDSGLPNDRFFAVRPEGSVSTLKIQRTERGDSAVYLCASSPYRGMDTGELFFGEGSRLTVL.

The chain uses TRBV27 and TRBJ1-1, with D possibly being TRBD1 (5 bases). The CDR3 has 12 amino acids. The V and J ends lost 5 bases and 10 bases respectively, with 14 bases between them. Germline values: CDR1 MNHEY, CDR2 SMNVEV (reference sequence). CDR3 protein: CASSPTSGGAFF. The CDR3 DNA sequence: TGTGCCAGCAGTCCGACGTCTGGGGGAGCTTTCTTT.

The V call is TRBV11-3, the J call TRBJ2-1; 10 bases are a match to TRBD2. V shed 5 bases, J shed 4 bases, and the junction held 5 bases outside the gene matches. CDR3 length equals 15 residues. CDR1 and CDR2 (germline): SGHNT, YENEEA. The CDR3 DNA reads TGTGCCAGCAGCACCGGGACTAGCGCGTACAATGAGCAGTTCTTC. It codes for CASSTGTSAYNEQFF.

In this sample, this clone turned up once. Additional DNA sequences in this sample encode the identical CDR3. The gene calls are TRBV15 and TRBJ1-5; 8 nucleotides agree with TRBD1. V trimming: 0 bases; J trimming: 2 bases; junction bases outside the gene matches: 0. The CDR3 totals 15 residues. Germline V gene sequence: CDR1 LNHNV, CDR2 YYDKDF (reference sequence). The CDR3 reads CATSREQGGNQPQHF. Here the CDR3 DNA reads TGTGCCACCAGCAGAGAACAGGGGGGCAATCAGCCCCAGCATTTT. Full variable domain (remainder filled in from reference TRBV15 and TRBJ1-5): DAMVIQNPRYQVTQFGKPVTLSCSQTLNHNVMYWYQQKSSQAPKLLFHYYDKDFNNEADTPDNFQSRRPNTSFCFLDIRSPGLGDTAMYLCATSREQGGNQPQHFGDGTRLSIL.

This CDR3 is CASSLALAEETQYF. In nucleotides, the CDR3 is TGTGCCAGCAGCTTGGCCCTAGCGGAAGAGACCCAGTACTTC. This chain uses TRBV5-4 with TRBJ2-5, with 7 bases matching TRBD2. The CDR3 has 14 residues. V lost 0 bases, J lost 3 bases, and 2 bases stayed unmatched. Looked up from germline, CDR1 is SGHNT and CDR2 is YYREEE (reference sequence).

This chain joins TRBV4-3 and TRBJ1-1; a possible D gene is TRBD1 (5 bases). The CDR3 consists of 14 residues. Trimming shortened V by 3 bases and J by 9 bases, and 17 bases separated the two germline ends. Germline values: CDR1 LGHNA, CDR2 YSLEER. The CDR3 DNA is TGCGCCAGCAGCCACCACCTGCCCGACAGTCAAGCTTTCTTT. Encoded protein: CASSHHLPDSQAFF.

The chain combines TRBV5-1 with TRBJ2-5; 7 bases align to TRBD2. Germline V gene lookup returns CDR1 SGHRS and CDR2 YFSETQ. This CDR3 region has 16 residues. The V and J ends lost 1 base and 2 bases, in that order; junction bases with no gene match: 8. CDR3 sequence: CASSLMRSGAQETQYF. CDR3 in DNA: TGCGCCAGCAGCTTGATGAGGAGCGGGGCACAAGAGACCCAGTACTTC.

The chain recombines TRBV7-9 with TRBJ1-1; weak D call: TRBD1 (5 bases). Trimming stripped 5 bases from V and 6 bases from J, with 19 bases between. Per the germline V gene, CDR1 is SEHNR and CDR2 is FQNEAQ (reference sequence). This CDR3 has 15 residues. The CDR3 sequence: CASSPLGQGGPEAFF. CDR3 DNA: TGTGCCAGCAGCCCTCTCGGCCAGGGTGGGCCTGAAGCTTTCTTT.